This passage covers 6 T cell receptor beta chains from one sample sequenced in a study of control samples from healthy donors and cancer patients. Some clones are missing from TCRdb's copy, which holds only in-frame ones; the method was immunoSEQ multiplex PCR. Here the sample spans approximately 70,000 clones, more than 75% being singletons. The sample was PBMCs. These receptors were obtained from a woman aged 45-65 years with head and neck cancer.

The chain uses TRBV28 and TRBJ2-2; 8 bases are a match to TRBD1. V shed 2 bases, J shed 0 bases, and the junction held 11 bases outside the gene matches. CDR3 length: 19 residues. Germline V CDR1 and CDR2: MDHEN, SYDVKM. The CDR3 loop is CASSLVIRDRITNTGELFF. The DNA for the CDR3 is TGTGCCAGCAGTTTAGTCATTAGGGACAGGATAACGAACACCGGGGAGCTGTTTTTT.

The V and J genes are TRBV10-2 and TRBJ2-3, with 12 bases identical to TRBD2. CDR1 is WSHSY and CDR2 is SAAADI in the germline V gene. The CDR3 runs 16 residues. With 6 bases clipped from V and 0 bases from J, the junction kept 4 bases outside the gene matches. Written as DNA, the CDR3 is TGCGCCAGCAGACTAGCGGGGGGAACTAGCACAGATACGCAGTATTTT. It is translated as CASRLAGGTSTDTQYF.

This clone was seen a handful of times. The chain couples TRBV6-5 to TRBJ2-1; unclear D gene. V was clipped by 6 bases and J by 7 bases, with 10 bases between them. The CDR3 covers 12 residues. Germline lookup yields CDR1 MNHEY and CDR2 SVGAGI. Written as DNA, the CDR3 is TGTGCCAGCAGGGCTCGGCGGAATGAGCAGTTCTTC. It codes for CASRARRNEQFF.

The chain carries TRBV2 and TRBJ2-1; 11 bases align to TRBD2. V lost 2 bases and J lost 7; bases outside the gene matches: 1. The germline V gene encodes CDR1 SNHLY and CDR2 FYNNEI. The CDR3 is 14 residues long. CDR3: CASSESSGGNEQFF. CDR3 in DNA: TGTGCCAGCAGTGAATCTAGCGGGGGGAATGAGCAGTTCTTC.

This chain connects TRBV30 to TRBJ1-2; D is undetermined. Trimming shortened V by 5 bases and J by 4 bases, and 11 bases separated the two germline ends. Germline CDR1 and CDR2: GTSNPN and SVGIG (reference sequence). CDR3 length: 12 residues. CDR3 residues: CAWSSGPYGYTF. The CDR3 DNA sequence: TGTGCCTGGTCCTCAGGCCCCTATGGCTACACCTTC. The full variable domain, completed using reference TRBV30 and TRBJ1-2, is SQTIHQWPATLVQPVGSPLSLECTVEGTSNPNLYWYRQAAGRGLQLLFYSVGIGQISSEVPQNLSASRPQDRQFILSSKKLLLSDSGFYLCAWSSGPYGYTFGSGTRLTVV.

The J gene is TRBJ1-2, the V gene TRBV20-1, with D maybe TRBD1 (5 bases). Trimming removed 6 bases from V and 4 bases from J, with 9 bases in between. CDR1 is DFQATT, CDR2 SNEGSKA, per germline (reference sequence). CDR3 length: 11 amino acids. The CDR3 here is CSAAGGYGYTF. CDR3 sequence (DNA): TGCAGTGCAGCGGGGGGCTATGGCTACACCTTC.